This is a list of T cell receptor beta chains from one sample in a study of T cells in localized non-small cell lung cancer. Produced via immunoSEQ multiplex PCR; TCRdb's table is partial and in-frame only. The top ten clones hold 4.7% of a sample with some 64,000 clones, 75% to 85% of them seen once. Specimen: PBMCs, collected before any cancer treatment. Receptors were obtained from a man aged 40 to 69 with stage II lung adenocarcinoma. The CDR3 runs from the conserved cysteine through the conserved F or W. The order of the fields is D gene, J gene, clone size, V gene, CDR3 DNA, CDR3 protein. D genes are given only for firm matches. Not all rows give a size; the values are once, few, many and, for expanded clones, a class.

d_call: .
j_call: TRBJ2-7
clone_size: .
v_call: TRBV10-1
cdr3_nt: TGCGCCAGCAGGGAGGGGCCGGGACAAGCGTTCTACGAGCAGTACTTC
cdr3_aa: CASREGPGQAFYEQYF

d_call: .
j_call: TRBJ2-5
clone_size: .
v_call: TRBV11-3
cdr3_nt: TGTGCCAGCAGCTTAGCCCCCGAGCGGAAAGAGACCCAGTACTTC
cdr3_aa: CASSLAPERKETQYF

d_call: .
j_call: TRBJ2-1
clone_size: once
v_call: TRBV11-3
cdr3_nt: TGTGCCAGCAGCCCCGACGGGTCCTACAATGAGCAGTTCTTC
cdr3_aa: CASSPDGSYNEQFF

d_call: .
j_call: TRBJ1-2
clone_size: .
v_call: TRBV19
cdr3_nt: TGTGCCAGTAGATATTCAGGGTCCAACTATGGCTACACCTTC
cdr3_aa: CASRYSGSNYGYTF

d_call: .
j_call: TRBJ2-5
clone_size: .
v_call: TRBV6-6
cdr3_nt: TGTGCCAGCAGTTACTTACAGGGAACGAAGACCCAGTACTTC
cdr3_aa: CASSYLQGTKTQYF

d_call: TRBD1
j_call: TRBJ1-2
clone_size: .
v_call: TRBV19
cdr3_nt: TGTGCCAGTAGTATCGGAGGGGGCGTACAGGGCTACACCTTC
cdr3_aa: CASSIGGGVQGYTF

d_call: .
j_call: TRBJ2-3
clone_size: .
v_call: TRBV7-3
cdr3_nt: TGTGCCAGCAGCTTATTAGACGGGGATACGCAGTATTTT
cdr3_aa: CASSLLDGDTQYF

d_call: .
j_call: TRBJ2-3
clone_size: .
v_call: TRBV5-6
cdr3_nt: TGTGCCAGCAGCTTGAAAGGGAACACGCAGTATTTT
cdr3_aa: CASSLKGNTQYF

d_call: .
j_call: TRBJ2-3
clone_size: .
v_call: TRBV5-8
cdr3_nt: TGTGCCAGCAGCTTGTGGAGCGGGCACACAGATACGCAGTATTTT
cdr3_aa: CASSLWSGHTDTQYF

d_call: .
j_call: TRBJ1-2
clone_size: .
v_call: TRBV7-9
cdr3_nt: TGTGCCAGCAGCTTATCCCTTAATGGCTACACCTTC
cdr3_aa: CASSLSLNGYTF

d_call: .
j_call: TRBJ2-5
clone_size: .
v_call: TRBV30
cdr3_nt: TGTGCCTGGAGTGTAGGGATACAAGAGACCCAGTACTTC
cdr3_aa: CAWSVGIQETQYF

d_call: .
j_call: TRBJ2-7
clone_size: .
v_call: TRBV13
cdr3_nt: TGTGCCAGCAGCTTAAAAGGGGGCTCCTACGAGCAGTACTTC
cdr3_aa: CASSLKGGSYEQYF

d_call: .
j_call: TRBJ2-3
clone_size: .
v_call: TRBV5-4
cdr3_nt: TGTGCCAGCAGCTTGGAGCCACAGAACACAGATACGCAGTATTTT
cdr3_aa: CASSLEPQNTDTQYF

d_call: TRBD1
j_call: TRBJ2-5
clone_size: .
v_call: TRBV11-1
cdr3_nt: TGTGCCAGCAACCGGGACAGGGGATACCAAGAGACCCAGTACTTC
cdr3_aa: CASNRDRGYQETQYF

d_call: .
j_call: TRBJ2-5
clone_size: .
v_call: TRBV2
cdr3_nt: TGTGCCAGCAGTGAGAAACCGGGCCCCCAGGGGGAGACCCAGTACTTC
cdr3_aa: CASSEKPGPQGETQYF

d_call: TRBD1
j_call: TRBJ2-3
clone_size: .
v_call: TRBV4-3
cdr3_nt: TGCGCCAGCAGCCAAGATAGGACAGGGGGAACAGATACGCAGTATTTT
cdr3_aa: CASSQDRTGGTDTQYF

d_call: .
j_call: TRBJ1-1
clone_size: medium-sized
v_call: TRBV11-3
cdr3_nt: TGTGCCAGCAGCCCGAAGATTACGAACACTGAAGCTTTCTTT
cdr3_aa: CASSPKITNTEAFF

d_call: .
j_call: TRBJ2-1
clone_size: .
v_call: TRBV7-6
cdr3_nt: TGTGCCAGCAGCTTAGGCGCGGGATCCTACAATGAGCAGTTCTTC
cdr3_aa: CASSLGAGSYNEQFF